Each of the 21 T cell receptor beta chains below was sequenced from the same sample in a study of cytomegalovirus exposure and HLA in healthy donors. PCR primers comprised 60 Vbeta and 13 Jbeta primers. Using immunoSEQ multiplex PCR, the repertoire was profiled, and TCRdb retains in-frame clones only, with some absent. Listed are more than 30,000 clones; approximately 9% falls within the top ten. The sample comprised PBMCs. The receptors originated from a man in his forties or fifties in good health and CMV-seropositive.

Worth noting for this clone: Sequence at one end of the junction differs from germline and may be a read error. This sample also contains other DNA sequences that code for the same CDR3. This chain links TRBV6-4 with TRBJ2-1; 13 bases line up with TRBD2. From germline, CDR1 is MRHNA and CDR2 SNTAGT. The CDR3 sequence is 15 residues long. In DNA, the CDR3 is TGTGCCAGCAGTCGGGGACTAGCGGGACTAAATGAGCAATTCTTC. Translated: CASSRGLAGLNEQFF.

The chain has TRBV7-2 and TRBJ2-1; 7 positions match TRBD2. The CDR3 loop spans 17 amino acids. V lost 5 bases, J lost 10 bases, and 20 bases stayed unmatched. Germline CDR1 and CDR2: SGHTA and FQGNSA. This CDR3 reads CASSPPGGGRLGGEQFF. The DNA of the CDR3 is TGTGCCAGCAGCCCCCCGGGTGGCGGGAGATTGGGCGGGGAGCAGTTCTTC.

The CDR3, as DNA: TGCGCCAGCAGCCAATGGGACAGGGATCAGCCCCAGCATTTT. Protein: CASSQWDRDQPQHF. The chain combines TRBV4-1 with TRBJ1-5; 9 bases align to TRBD1. V was pared by 2 bases and J by 5 bases, with 1 base of the junction left unmatched. The CDR3 extends over 14 amino acids. In germline, CDR1 is MGHRA, CDR2 YSYEKL.

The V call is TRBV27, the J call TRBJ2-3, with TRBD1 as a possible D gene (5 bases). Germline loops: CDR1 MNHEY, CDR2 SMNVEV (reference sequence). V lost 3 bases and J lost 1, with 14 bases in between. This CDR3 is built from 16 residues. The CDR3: CASSFIRVGGTDTQYF. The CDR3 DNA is TGTGCCAGCAGTTTTATCAGGGTTGGGGGCACAGATACGCAGTATTTT.

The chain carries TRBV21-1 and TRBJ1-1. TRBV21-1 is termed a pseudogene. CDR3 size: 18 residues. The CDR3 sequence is CASSKARYPRTDNTEAFF. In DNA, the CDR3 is TGTGCCAGCAGCAAAGCGCGGTACCCCAGGACTGATAACACTGAAGCTTTCTTT.

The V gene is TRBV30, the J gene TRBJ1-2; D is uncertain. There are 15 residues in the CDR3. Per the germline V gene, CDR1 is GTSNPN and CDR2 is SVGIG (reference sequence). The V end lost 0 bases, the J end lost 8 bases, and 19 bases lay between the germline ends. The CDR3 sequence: CAWSVSGRLVGGYTF. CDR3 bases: TGTGCCTGGAGTGTATCGGGAAGGCTAGTGGGGGGCTACACCTTC.

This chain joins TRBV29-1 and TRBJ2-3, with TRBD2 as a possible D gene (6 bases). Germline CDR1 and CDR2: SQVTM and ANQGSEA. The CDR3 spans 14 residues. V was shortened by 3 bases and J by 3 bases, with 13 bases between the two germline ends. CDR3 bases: TGCAGCGTTGAGGGCGGGGCGGCGACAGATACGCAGTATTTT. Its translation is CSVEGGAATDTQYF.

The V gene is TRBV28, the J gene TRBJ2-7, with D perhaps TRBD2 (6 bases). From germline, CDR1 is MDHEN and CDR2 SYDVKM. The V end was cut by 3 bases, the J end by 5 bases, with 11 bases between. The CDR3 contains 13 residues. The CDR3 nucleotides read TGTGCCAGCAGTTTTGTGGGAGGACACGAGCAGTACTTC. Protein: CASSFVGGHEQYF.

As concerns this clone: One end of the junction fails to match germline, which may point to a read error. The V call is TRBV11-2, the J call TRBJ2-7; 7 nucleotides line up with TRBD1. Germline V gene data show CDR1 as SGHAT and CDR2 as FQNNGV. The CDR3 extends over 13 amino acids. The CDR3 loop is CASSWDSNYGQYF. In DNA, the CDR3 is TGTGCCAGCAGCTGGGACAGCAACTACGGGCAGTACTTC.

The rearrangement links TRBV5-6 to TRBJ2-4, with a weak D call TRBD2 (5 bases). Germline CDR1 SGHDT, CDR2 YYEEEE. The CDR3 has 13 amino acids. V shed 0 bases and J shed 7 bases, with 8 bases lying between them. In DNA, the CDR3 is TGTGCCAGCAGCTTGGACGGCGGGAACATTCAGTACTTC. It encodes CASSLDGGNIQYF.

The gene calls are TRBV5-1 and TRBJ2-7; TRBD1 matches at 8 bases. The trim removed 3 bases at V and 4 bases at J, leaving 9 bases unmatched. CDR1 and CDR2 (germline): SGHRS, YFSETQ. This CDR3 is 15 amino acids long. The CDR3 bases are TGCGCCAGCAGCTCAGCCTCAGGGGGCTTATACGAGCAGTACTTC. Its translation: CASSSASGGLYEQYF.

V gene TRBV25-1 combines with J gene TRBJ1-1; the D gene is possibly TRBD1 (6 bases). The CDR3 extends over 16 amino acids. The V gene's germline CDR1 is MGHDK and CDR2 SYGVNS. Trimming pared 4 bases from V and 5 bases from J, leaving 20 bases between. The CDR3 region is CASSGGLGAVYTEAFF. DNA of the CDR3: TGTGCCAGCAGTGGGGGTTTGGGGGCCGTGTATACTGAAGCTTTCTTT.

This CDR3 is CASRAGQENEKLFF. As DNA, the CDR3 is TGCGCCAGCAGGGCGGGACAGGAAAATGAAAAACTGTTTTTT. The chain combines TRBV5-1 with TRBJ1-4; 8 bases match TRBD1. V lost 5 bases and J lost 5; bases outside the gene matches: 5. The CDR3 runs 14 residues. CDR1 SGHRS and CDR2 YFSETQ come from the germline V gene.

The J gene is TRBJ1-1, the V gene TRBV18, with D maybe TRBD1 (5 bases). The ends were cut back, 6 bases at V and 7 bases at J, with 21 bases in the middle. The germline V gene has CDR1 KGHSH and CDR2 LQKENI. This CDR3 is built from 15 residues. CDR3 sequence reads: CASSNARASTSEAFF. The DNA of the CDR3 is TGTGCCAGCTCCAATGCCAGGGCCTCTACAAGTGAAGCTTTCTTT.

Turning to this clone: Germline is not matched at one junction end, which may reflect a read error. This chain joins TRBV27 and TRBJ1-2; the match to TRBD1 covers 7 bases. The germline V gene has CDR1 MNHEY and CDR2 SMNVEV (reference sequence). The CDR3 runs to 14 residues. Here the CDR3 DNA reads TGTGCCAGCAGTCCACCCGACAGGGCCCAACGATTGGCCTTC. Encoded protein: CASSPPDRAQRLAF.

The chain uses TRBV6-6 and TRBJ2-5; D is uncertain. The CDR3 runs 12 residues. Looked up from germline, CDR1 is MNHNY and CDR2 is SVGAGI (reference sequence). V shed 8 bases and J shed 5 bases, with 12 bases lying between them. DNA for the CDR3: TGTGCCAGCGGCAGCGCCGGGGAGACCCAGTACTTC. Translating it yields CASGSAGETQYF.

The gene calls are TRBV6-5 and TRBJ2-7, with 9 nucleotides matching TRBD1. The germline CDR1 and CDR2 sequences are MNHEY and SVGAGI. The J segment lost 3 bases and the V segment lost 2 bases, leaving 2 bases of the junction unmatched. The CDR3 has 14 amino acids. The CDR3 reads CASSYRDRVYEQYF. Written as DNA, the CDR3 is TGTGCCAGCAGTTACCGGGACAGGGTCTACGAGCAGTACTTC.

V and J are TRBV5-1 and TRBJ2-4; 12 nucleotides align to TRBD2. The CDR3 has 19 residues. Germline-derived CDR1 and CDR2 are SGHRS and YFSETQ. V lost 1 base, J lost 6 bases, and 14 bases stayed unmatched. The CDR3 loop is CASSLTMASGRAGGNIQYF. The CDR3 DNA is TGCGCCAGCAGCTTGACCATGGCTAGCGGGAGGGCGGGAGGAAACATTCAGTACTTC.

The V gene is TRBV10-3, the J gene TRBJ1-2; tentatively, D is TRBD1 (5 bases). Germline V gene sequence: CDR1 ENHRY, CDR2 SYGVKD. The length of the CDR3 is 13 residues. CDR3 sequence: CTTQAGQGYGYTF. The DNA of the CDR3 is TGTACCACCCAGGCAGGGCAGGGCTATGGCTACACCTTC.

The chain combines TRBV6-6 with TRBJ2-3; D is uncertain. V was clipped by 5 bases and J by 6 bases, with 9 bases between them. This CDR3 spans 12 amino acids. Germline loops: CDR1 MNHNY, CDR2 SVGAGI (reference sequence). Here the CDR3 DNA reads TGTGCCAGCAGTAAAAGAGCGGATACGCAGTATTTT. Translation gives CASSKRADTQYF.

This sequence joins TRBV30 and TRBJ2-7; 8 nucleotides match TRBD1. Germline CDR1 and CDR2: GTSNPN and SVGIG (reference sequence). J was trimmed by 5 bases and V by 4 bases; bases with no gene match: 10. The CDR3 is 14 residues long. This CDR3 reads CAWNPGTGGDEQYF. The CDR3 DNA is TGTGCCTGGAATCCGGGGACAGGAGGGGACGAGCAGTACTTC.